This record concerns one T cell receptor (beta chain) sequence. Authors' processing steps: Amplification of reference gene primers was used by the study to estimate nucleated cell counts. Clones were sequenced by immunoSEQ multiplex PCR, and TCRdb holds only the in-frame ones, with some missing. Clone size and V and J calls were adopted from that table, with D and trimming inferred from the DNA. Found here are about 87,000 clones, 80% to 90% of them singletons; the top ten hold about 5%. Trimming cost V 6 bases and J 5 bases; bases outside gene matches: 0. Germline V gives CDR1 ENHRY, CDR2 SYGVKD. There are 11 residues in the CDR3. The data belong to a study of blood T cell repertoires in COVID-19. Study at large: Collection of acute and convalescent COVID-19 samples took place in the United States, Italy and Spain. The analysed material was cDNA or gDNA that came from T cells, B-cell-depleted T cells, or PBMCs.

The clonotype was recovered from a woman older than 75 with active COVID-19. Sequences were obtained from peripheral blood. The chain links TRBV10-3 to TRBJ2-5; 7 nucleotides agree with TRBD2. CDR3 in DNA: TGTGCCATCAGGGGGGGGGAGACCCAGTACTTC. Its translation is CAIRGGETQYF.